The 6 T cell receptor beta chains below were found in one sample sequenced in a study of cytomegalovirus exposure and HLA in healthy donors. Use of 60 Vbeta and 13 Jbeta primers characterized the PCR. Sequencing was performed with immunoSEQ multiplex PCR; in TCRdb, only in-frame clones are kept and a portion is missing. The repertoire holds roughly 97,000 clones, with approximately 79% as singletons. Sequencing used PBMCs. These receptors all come from a man between 60 and 70 years old in good health and CMV-seropositive.

The J gene is TRBJ2-4, the V gene TRBV29-1, with a possible D match to TRBD1 (5 bases). Deletions cut 1 base from V and 7 bases from J, with 14 bases between. CDR1 is SQVTM, CDR2 ANQGSEA, per germline. The CDR3 totals 14 residues. CDR3: CSVEGQGSNNIQYF. The DNA of the CDR3 is TGCAGCGTTGAAGGGCAGGGCTCTAATAACATTCAGTACTTC.

The rearrangement links TRBV7-2 to TRBJ1-5; TRBD1 might be the D (6 bases). This CDR3 is 15 amino acids long. Germline loops: CDR1 SGHTA, CDR2 FQGNSA. V was pared by 4 bases and J by 3 bases, with 13 bases between. CDR3 bases: TGTGCCAGCAGCTCCCTAGGGGGGGACAATCAGCCCCAGCATTTT. Protein sequence: CASSSLGGDNQPQHF. Based on the CDR3 plus reference TRBV7-2 and TRBJ1-5, the full variable domain is GAGVSQSPSNKVTEKGKDVELRCDPISGHTALYWYRQSLGQGLEFLIYFQGNSAPDKSGLPSDRFSAERTGGSVSTLTIQRTQQEDSAVYLCASSSLGGDNQPQHFGDGTRLSIL.

The chain combines TRBV19 with TRBJ1-2; 11 nucleotides match TRBD1. The germline V gene encodes CDR1 LNHDA and CDR2 SQIVND (reference sequence). V shed 5 bases, J shed 6 bases, and the junction held 2 bases outside the gene matches. This CDR3 is 13 amino acids long. The CDR3 region has the DNA TGTGCCAGTAGTCCGGACAGGGGGCATGGCTACACCTTC. It specifies CASSPDRGHGYTF.

V usage is TRBV27 and J usage is TRBJ1-2; 8 bases align to TRBD1. J was trimmed by 0 bases and V by 3 bases; bases with no gene match: 9. CDR3 length: 17 residues. Germline V gives CDR1 MNHEY, CDR2 SMNVEV (reference sequence). The CDR3 DNA sequence: TGTGCCAGCAGTTTCGATCCGGGGACAGGTTCTAACTATGGCTACACCTTC. Translated: CASSFDPGTGSNYGYTF.

This clone was observed a few times. The rearrangement joins TRBV7-2 to TRBJ2-7; TRBD1 agrees at 9 bases. This CDR3 is built from 14 residues. V lost 1 base to trimming and J lost 9 bases; unmatched junction nucleotides: 7. Germline CDR1 reads SGHTA; CDR2 reads FQGNSA. Here the CDR3 reads CASSLGGTGWWQYF. The CDR3 nucleotides are TGTGCCAGCAGCTTAGGAGGGACAGGGTGGTGGCAGTACTTC.

The chain is built from TRBV5-4 and TRBJ1-4, with 11 nucleotides matching TRBD1. V dropped 4 bases and J dropped 8; count of bases not matched to a gene: 10. This CDR3 contains 16 residues. Germline-derived CDR1 and CDR2 are SGHNT and YYREEE (reference sequence). Here the CDR3 reads CASSDRDRGVGEKLFF. The CDR3 bases are TGTGCCAGCAGCGACCGGGACAGGGGGGTCGGCGAAAAACTGTTTTTT.